This TCR beta chain stems from a study of CD8+ T cells in alopecia areata. The study, taken as a whole, reports: Shared TCR sequences were less clear between patients than in mice, possibly partly from HLA diversity. Lesional scalp exceeded normal scalp in clonality, especially in alopecia totalis/universalis. Given one nonresponder, whether baseline CD8+ expansion relates to response remains uncertain. While patients received tofacitinib, many expanded lesional clones remained present in scalp and blood.

The treatment is: oral pan-JAK inhibitor, 5-10 mg twice daily. Reverse transcription of extracted RNA yielded cDNA, which provided the sequencing template. Clones were read by immunoSEQ multiplex PCR, and TCRdb kept only the in-frame ones, dropping some. Among about 200,000 clones listed, 45% to 75% were seen once. The CDR3 totals 14 residues. V was trimmed by 4 bases and J by 7 bases, leaving 14 bases between them. The germline gives CDR1 SQVTM, CDR2 ANQGSEA. Turning to this clone: Its target is not known. Other DNA sequences within the sample encode an identical CDR3.

This sequence joins TRBV29-1 and TRBJ1-6; D is uncertain. The sequence was obtained from a human donor with alopecia areata. The material was CD4+ T cells sorted from blood, obtained at week 4, from a patient treated with tofacitinib. The DNA for the CDR3 is TGCAGCGTTGGAGGAGGCCGGGGAAATTCACCCCTCCACTTT. This codes for CSVGGGRGNSPLHF.